A selection of T cell receptor beta chains follows, all from one sample in a study of OX40 agonist ivuxolimab in advanced cancers. Produced via immunoSEQ multiplex PCR; TCRdb's table is partial and in-frame only. The repertoire has tens of thousands of clones, roughly 90% of them found once; the top ten carry approximately 2.6%. The input for sequencing was CD4+ or CD8+ T cells sorted from blood, taken in a trial of the OX40 agonist ivuxolimab. The receptor set was obtained from an adult with an advanced solid tumor such as melanoma, head and neck, liver or kidney cancer. The CDR3 runs from the conserved cysteine through the conserved F or W. A D gene is named only where the DNA matches it firmly. Some rows have no size entry. The others give once, few or many, or a class for an expanded clone.

J	V	size	D	DNA	CDR3
TRBJ1-2	TRBV4-1	NA	NA	TGCGCCAGCAGCCAAGATTGGGCAGGGTACTATGGCTACACCTTC	CASSQDWAGYYGYTF
TRBJ1-1	TRBV5-1	NA	NA	TGCGCCAGCCGTTGGGACGAGAACACTGAAGCTTTCTTT	CASRWDENTEAFF
TRBJ2-5	TRBV5-1	NA	NA	TGCGCCAGCAGCTTGGAAGGCAGAATAAATCAAGAGACCCAGTACTTC	CASSLEGRINQETQYF
TRBJ2-5	TRBV6-1	NA	NA	TGTGCCAGCACTAGAAGTTGGGGGAAAGAGACCCAGTACTTC	CASTRSWGKETQYF
TRBJ2-6	TRBV28	NA	NA	TGTGCCAGCAGCCTCAGGGGCTCTGGGGCCAACGTCCTGACTTTC	CASSLRGSGANVLTF
TRBJ1-2	TRBV4-3	NA	TRBD1	TGCGCCAGCAGCCAGGACAGGGGTAATATAGGTGGCTACACCTTC	CASSQDRGNIGGYTF
TRBJ2-3	TRBV7-3	NA	NA	TGTGCCAGCAGCTTATCGCCTAGCGGCACAGATACGCAGTATTTT	CASSLSPSGTDTQYF
TRBJ1-2	TRBV27	NA	TRBD1	TGTGCCAGCAGTTCCGACAGGGGGGGTGGCTACACCTTC	CASSSDRGGGYTF
TRBJ2-7	TRBV6-6	NA	TRBD1	TGTGCCAGCACGGACAGGGCTCACGAGCAGTACTTC	CASTDRAHEQYF
TRBJ1-4	TRBV21-1	NA	NA	TGTGCCAGCAGCAAAGGACGGTTCGGGATGAGGGCCTCAACTAATGAAAAACTGTTTTTT	CASSKGRFGMRASTNEKLFF
TRBJ1-2	TRBV29-1	NA	TRBD1	TGCAGCGCCGACAGGGGGGCCGACTATGGCTACACCTTC	CSADRGADYGYTF
TRBJ1-4	TRBV7-9	few	NA	TGTGCCAGCAGCCCCGATGGACCGGGCGGTGAAAAACTGTTTTTT	CASSPDGPGGEKLFF
TRBJ2-5	TRBV5-1	NA	NA	TGCGCCAGCAGCACATTACAGGCTAGCCAAGAGACCCAGTACTTC	CASSTLQASQETQYF
TRBJ1-2	TRBV9	few	NA	TGTGCCAGCAGCGCCCAAAAATTAGGACAGTTCTATGGCTACACCTTC	CASSAQKLGQFYGYTF
TRBJ1-2	TRBV7-2	once	TRBD1	TGTGCCAGCAGCCCACGACAGGGTCAATCTAAAAATGGCTACACCTTC	CASSPRQGQSKNGYTF
TRBJ2-3	TRBV30	NA	TRBD2	TGTGCCTGGAGTGGGACTAGCCTTAGCACAGATACGCAGTATTTT	CAWSGTSLSTDTQYF
TRBJ2-5	TRBV7-9	NA	TRBD1	TGTGCCAGCAGCTCCCTCGTGGGACAGCTAAAAGAGACCCAGTACTTC	CASSSLVGQLKETQYF
TRBJ2-1	TRBV9	NA	TRBD1	TGTGCCAGCAGCGAAACCGGACAGGCGTCCTACAATGAGCAGTTCTTC	CASSETGQASYNEQFF
TRBJ1-1	TRBV2	NA	NA	TGTGCCAGCATCCCGCGGCAGGGGAAAATCGGGAACACTGAAGCTTTCTTT	CASIPRQGKIGNTEAFF
TRBJ2-2	TRBV6-6	NA	NA	TGTGCCAGCAGTCAGGACACCGGGGAGCTGTTTTTT	CASSQDTGELFF
TRBJ1-2	TRBV27	NA	TRBD1	TGTGCCAGCAGTTCGACAGGGAGGAACTATGGCTACACCTTC	CASSSTGRNYGYTF
TRBJ1-1	TRBV7-9	NA	NA	TGTGCCAGCAGCCCCGGGACACAGAACACTGAAGCTTTCTTT	CASSPGTQNTEAFF
TRBJ2-7	TRBV7-2	NA	TRBD2	TGTGCCAGCAGCTTCTTTAGCGGGGGAACCTACGAGCAGTACTTC	CASSFFSGGTYEQYF
TRBJ1-5	TRBV11-2	NA	NA	TGTGCCAGCAGCCGGGAGGGGGGCGGCTATCAGCCCCAGCATTTT	CASSREGGGYQPQHF
TRBJ2-2	TRBV30	NA	TRBD2	TGTGCCTGGAGTTTAGGGACTAGCCTCGGGGAGCTGTTTTTT	CAWSLGTSLGELFF
TRBJ2-6	TRBV28	NA	TRBD1	TGTGCCAGCAGTTTCCCCCTAAGGACAGGGCCTAGGACCTCTGGGGCCAACGTCCTGACTTTC	CASSFPLRTGPRTSGANVLTF
TRBJ1-2	TRBV7-6	NA	NA	TGTGCCAGCAGTCTAGAGGTTTCAGGACCCGCGGACTATGGCTACACCTTC	CASSLEVSGPADYGYTF
TRBJ1-5	TRBV19	NA	NA	TGTGCCAGTAGTATAGATTCGACGGGACCTCAGCCCCAGCATTTT	CASSIDSTGPQPQHF
TRBJ1-6	TRBV6-1	NA	NA	TGTGCCAGCAGTGCGGGGAGGGGGGGCCCAGTTGGAAGGAATTCACCCCTCCACTTT	CASSAGRGGPVGRNSPLHF
TRBJ2-1	TRBV5-6	once	NA	TGTGCCAGCAGCTTGTTCGCCGTGGAGGCCGATGAGCAGTTCTTC	CASSLFAVEADEQFF
TRBJ2-3	TRBV7-2	NA	TRBD1	TGTGCCAGCAGTTTAACAGGGGGAATCGCAGATACGCAGTATTTT	CASSLTGGIADTQYF
TRBJ2-3	TRBV29-1	NA	NA	TGCAGCGCCCACGGGCGGGCGGGGAGCACAGATACGCAGTATTTT	CSAHGRAGSTDTQYF
TRBJ1-1	TRBV5-1	NA	NA	TGCGCCAGCAGCTTGGAGGGACGTAACACTGAAGCTTTCTTT	CASSLEGRNTEAFF
TRBJ2-1	TRBV5-1	NA	NA	TGCGCCAGCAGCTTGGAGTGGGGCGTCTCCTACAATGAGCAGTTCTTC	CASSLEWGVSYNEQFF
TRBJ1-3	TRBV5-1	NA	TRBD1	TGCGCCAGCAGCGCTTGGACAGGTTTTATTTCTGGAAACACCATATATTTT	CASSAWTGFISGNTIYF
TRBJ1-1	TRBV19	NA	TRBD1	TGTGCCAGTAGCACACCGGGACAGGGGGATTTCTTT	CASSTPGQGDFF
TRBJ2-3	TRBV7-2	NA	NA	TGTGCCAGCAGCTTAGCGCGGCGGCGCACAGATACGCAGTATTTT	CASSLARRRTDTQYF
TRBJ1-2	TRBV6-5	NA	NA	TGTGCCAGCATCCCCCCTCCGGCAGATAACTATGGCTACACCTTC	CASIPPPADNYGYTF
TRBJ2-2	TRBV28	NA	NA	TGTGCCACCATGGGACAGTTGGGGGGACCCGGGGAGCTGTTTTTT	CATMGQLGGPGELFF
TRBJ2-7	TRBV29-1	once	TRBD1	TGCAGCGCTGGACAGGGGGCCTACTACGAGCAGTACTTC	CSAGQGAYYEQYF
TRBJ2-3	TRBV27	few	NA	TGTGCCAGCAGTTCCGCTCCGGGGGCGGGGACAGATACGCAGTATTTT	CASSSAPGAGTDTQYF
TRBJ1-3	TRBV30	NA	NA	TGTGCCTGGAGCATTAACTCTGGAAACACCATATATTTT	CAWSINSGNTIYF
TRBJ2-7	TRBV30	NA	NA	TGTGCCTGGTCAGGCAGCTACGAGCAGTACTTC	CAWSGSYEQYF
TRBJ2-1	TRBV7-9	NA	NA	TGCGCCAGCAGCCAAGACGCTAGGGGGTTTTACAATGAGCAGTTCTTC	CASSQDARGFYNEQFF
TRBJ2-1	TRBV13	NA	TRBD1	TGTGCCAGCAGCCGGACAGGGGTCGGGACCAATGAGCAGTTCTTC	CASSRTGVGTNEQFF
TRBJ2-1	TRBV7-6	NA	TRBD1	TGTGCCAGCAGCCCGGAGGACAGGGCTAATGAGCAGTTCTTC	CASSPEDRANEQFF
TRBJ1-2	TRBV5-1	NA	TRBD1	TGCGCCAGCAGCTCCCAGGGGGGCACGTATGGCTACACCTTC	CASSSQGGTYGYTF
TRBJ1-1	TRBV28	NA	NA	TGTGCCAGCAGTTTCGCAGGGGCCAGAGGTGAAGCTTTCTTT	CASSFAGARGEAFF
TRBJ1-2	TRBV6-6	few	NA	TGTGCCAGTAACACAAACTCTCAAAGCGGGGGCTACACCTTC	CASNTNSQSGGYTF
TRBJ2-7	TRBV28	NA	NA	TGTGCCAGTCACAGGGCGTCCCCCTACGAGCAGTACTTC	CASHRASPYEQYF
TRBJ1-1	TRBV30	NA	TRBD1	TGTGCCTGGAGTGCCCTGGACAGGGACGACACTGAAGCTTTCTTT	CAWSALDRDDTEAFF